The TCR beta chain described here comes from a study of blood T cell repertoires in COVID-19. Study summary: The samples span acute and convalescent COVID-19 from the United States, Italy and Spain.

As originally analysed: Quantification of nucleated cells was approximated via reference gene primer amplification. The assay was immunoSEQ multiplex PCR, and TCRdb's table has in-frame clones only and misses some. The V and J calls and clone size come from that table; D and trimming were worked out from the DNA. The sample yields roughly 200,000 clones, 80% to 90% seen once. There are 15 residues in the CDR3. Looked up from germline, CDR1 is SGHNT and CDR2 is YYREEE (reference sequence). V lost 5 bases to trimming and J lost 3 bases; unmatched junction nucleotides: 7. The sequenced material came from peripheral blood. The sequence came from a man aged 55 to 70 with acute or convalescent COVID-19. The chain is built from TRBV5-4 and TRBJ2-1; 8 nucleotides align to TRBD1. The DNA for the CDR3 is TGTGCCAGCAGGACCGGGACAGGACTCTACAATGAGCAGTTCTTC. It encodes CASRTGTGLYNEQFF.